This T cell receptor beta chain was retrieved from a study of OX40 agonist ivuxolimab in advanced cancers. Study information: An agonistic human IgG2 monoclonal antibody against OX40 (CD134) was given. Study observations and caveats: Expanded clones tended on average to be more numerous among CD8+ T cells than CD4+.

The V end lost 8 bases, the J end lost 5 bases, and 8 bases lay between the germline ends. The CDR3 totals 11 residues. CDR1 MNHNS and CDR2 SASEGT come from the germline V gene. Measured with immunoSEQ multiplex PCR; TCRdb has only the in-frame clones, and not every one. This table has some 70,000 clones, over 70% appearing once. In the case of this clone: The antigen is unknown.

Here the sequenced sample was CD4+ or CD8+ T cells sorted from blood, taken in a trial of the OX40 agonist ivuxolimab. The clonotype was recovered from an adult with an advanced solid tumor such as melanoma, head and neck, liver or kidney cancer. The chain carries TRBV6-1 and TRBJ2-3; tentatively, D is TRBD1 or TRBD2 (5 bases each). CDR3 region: CASGAGDTQYF. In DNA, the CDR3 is TGTGCCAGCGGGGCGGGAGATACGCAGTATTTT.